Presented here are 31 T cell receptor beta chains from one specimen sequenced in a study of blood T cell repertoires in COVID-19. Profiling relied on immunoSEQ multiplex PCR, and the TCRdb table lists in-frame clones only, not all of them. Among about 260,000 clones listed, approximately 92% were seen once. Sequences were obtained from peripheral blood. These TCRs come from a young adult with COVID-19, enrolled during active disease.

This clone has only a few counts. The rearrangement uses TRBV9 and TRBJ1-2; D is perhaps TRBD1 (5 bases). Germline CDR1 and CDR2: SGDLS and YYNGEE. V was clipped by 0 bases and J by 7 bases, with 13 bases between them. The CDR3 length is 14 residues. For the CDR3, the DNA is TGTGCCAGCAGCGTAGGGGGCACGACGGGTGGCTACACCTTC. It is translated as CASSVGGTTGGYTF.

As concerns this clone: Different DNA sequences within this sample yield the same CDR3. The DNA of the CDR3 is TGTGCCAGCAGCGTAGGGGACAGGGGGCAAGAGACCCAGTACTTC. It translates to CASSVGDRGQETQYF. The genes are TRBV9 and TRBJ2-5; 11 positions agree with TRBD1. Germline loops: CDR1 SGDLS, CDR2 YYNGEE. V lost 0 bases, J lost 2 bases, and 0 bases stayed unmatched. CDR3 length: 15 amino acids.

The sample holds one count of this clone. The CDR3 DNA reads TGTGCCAGCTCGGAGGGAGGGGCTACAGATACGCAGTATTTT. It yields the protein CASSEGGATDTQYF. The chain recombines TRBV7-2 with TRBJ2-3; 7 nucleotides match TRBD2. The V gene's germline CDR1 is SGHTA and CDR2 FQGNSA. The CDR3 totals 14 residues. Trimming cost V 8 bases and J 3 bases; bases outside gene matches: 8.

The rearrangement links TRBV7-9 to TRBJ2-1; the D is unclear. CDR1 is SEHNR, CDR2 FQNEAQ, per germline (reference sequence). This CDR3 has 13 amino acids. Trimming stripped 1 base from V and 7 bases from J, with 8 bases between. The CDR3 coding sequence is TGTGCCAGCAGCTTAGTAGAGTGGAATGAGCAGTTCTTC. The encoded protein is CASSLVEWNEQFF.

V is TRBV7-9 and J is TRBJ2-2; 11 nucleotides line up with TRBD2. The CDR3 is 15 amino acids. V shed 5 bases and J 4 bases; nucleotides not matched to a gene: 3. CDR1 and CDR2 (germline): SEHNR, FQNEAQ (reference sequence). This CDR3 reads CASSLLAGGTGELFF. The CDR3 nucleotides are TGTGCCAGCAGCCTCCTAGCGGGAGGCACCGGGGAGCTGTTTTTT.

The V gene is TRBV6-1, the J gene TRBJ2-1; weak D call: TRBD2 (7 bases). The CDR3 is made up of 16 amino acids. Per the germline V gene, CDR1 is MNHNS and CDR2 is SASEGT. V gave up 1 base and J gave up 3 bases, with 13 bases separating them. Written as DNA, the CDR3 is TGTGCCAGCAGTGAAGTTGGGGGAGGGGGCTACAATGAGCAGTTCTTC. This codes for CASSEVGGGGYNEQFF.

V usage is TRBV25-1 and J usage is TRBJ2-7, with unresolved D. This CDR3 comprises 13 residues. V was cut by 2 bases and J by 0 bases, with 5 bases left in between. CDR1 is MGHDK, CDR2 SYGVNS, per germline. CDR3 protein: CASSEPSSYEQYF. CDR3 in DNA: TGTGCCAGCAGTGAACCCAGCTCCTACGAGCAGTACTTC.

This clone is a singleton in its sample. The chain links TRBV9 to TRBJ2-3; TRBD1 matches at 11 bases. Per the germline V gene, CDR1 is SGDLS and CDR2 is YYNGEE. The CDR3 has 17 residues. V shed 0 bases, J shed 2 bases, and the junction held 5 bases outside the gene matches. The CDR3 DNA is TGTGCCAGCAGCGTAGGGACAGGGGGCGTTAACACAGATACGCAGTATTTT. It encodes CASSVGTGGVNTDTQYF.

The rearrangement joins TRBV2 to TRBJ2-7, with D tentatively TRBD2 (6 bases). In germline, CDR1 is SNHLY, CDR2 FYNNEI. This CDR3 contains 10 residues. The germline V and J ends were trimmed by 8 bases and 10 bases, with 12 bases remaining between them. The CDR3 DNA sequence: TGTGCCAGCGGGCGGGGAGTACAGTACTTC. It codes for CASGRGVQYF.

The gene calls are TRBV29-1 and TRBJ2-5, with TRBD1 matching 7 bases. CDR3 length: 13 residues. CDR1 and CDR2 (germline): SQVTM, ANQGSEA. The V and J ends lost 3 bases and 4 bases, in that order; junction bases with no gene match: 5. This CDR3 reads CSVERGPGETQYF. DNA of the CDR3: TGCAGCGTTGAGAGGGGGCCTGGAGAGACCCAGTACTTC.

The chain recombines TRBV19 with TRBJ1-1; D is perhaps TRBD1 (5 bases). The germline gives CDR1 LNHDA, CDR2 SQIVND (reference sequence). The CDR3 is 18 residues long. V was clipped by 3 bases and J by 0 bases, with 20 bases between them. The CDR3 DNA is TGTGCCAGTAGTATCCATCCAGGGCCTCGGGGGTTGAACACTGAAGCTTTCTTT. Translating gives CASSIHPGPRGLNTEAFF.

The genes are TRBV7-7 and TRBJ2-1; weak D call: TRBD2 (6 bases). Trimming took off 1 base at V and 7 bases at J, with 14 bases between the two ends. This CDR3 has 15 amino acids. Germline V gene sequence: CDR1 SSHAT, CDR2 FNYEAQ (reference sequence). The CDR3 spells CASSLEQGGWNEQFF. The CDR3, as DNA: TGTGCCAGCAGCTTAGAGCAGGGAGGATGGAATGAGCAGTTCTTC.

CDR3 region: CASSFPNSPLHF. CDR3 coding DNA: TGTGCCAGCAGCTTTCCAAATTCACCCCTCCACTTT. The chain carries TRBV5-4 and TRBJ1-6; D gene ambiguous. This CDR3 contains 12 residues. Looked up from germline, CDR1 is SGHNT and CDR2 is YYREEE (reference sequence). V shed 2 bases and J shed 7 bases, with 4 bases lying between them.

The chain recombines TRBV28 with TRBJ2-7; 10 bases are shared with TRBD1. In germline, CDR1 is MDHEN, CDR2 SYDVKM. The CDR3 sequence is 16 residues long. J was trimmed by 7 bases and V by 7 bases; bases with no gene match: 16. The DNA for the CDR3 is TGTGCCAGCACCTTGCGTGGGGGACAGGGGATTTGGGAGCAGTACTTC. Encoded protein: CASTLRGGQGIWEQYF.

This rearrangement joins TRBV14 to TRBJ2-7, with D tentatively TRBD2 (5 bases). The CDR3 length is 16 residues. The germline gives CDR1 SGHDN, CDR2 FVKESK. V was cut by 0 bases and J by 3 bases, with 15 bases left in between. The CDR3 DNA reads TGTGCCAGCAGCCAAGACCCGGGATCGAGTGTCTACGAGCAGTACTTC. This encodes CASSQDPGSSVYEQYF.

V usage is TRBV7-4 and J usage is TRBJ1-2; D is uncertain. CDR1 and CDR2 (germline): SGHVT, SQSDAQ. With 1 base removed from V and 3 bases from J, the gap between germline ends came to 12 bases. The CDR3 runs 15 residues. The CDR3 is CASSLVSAADYGYTF. CDR3 sequence (DNA): TGTGCCAGCAGCTTAGTTTCCGCGGCAGACTATGGCTACACCTTC.

The chain combines TRBV4-1 with TRBJ1-1; unclear D gene. CDR1 MGHRA and CDR2 YSYEKL come from the germline V gene. The CDR3 sequence is 12 residues long. The ends were cut back, 6 bases at V and 4 bases at J, with 9 bases in the middle. The CDR3 region has the DNA TGCGCCAGCAGTCCCCGCGCCACTGAAGCTTTCTTT. Protein sequence: CASSPRATEAFF.

This clone came up once. The J gene is TRBJ2-5, the V gene TRBV5-4, with 8 bases that match TRBD2. Germline V gene lookup returns CDR1 SGHNT and CDR2 YYREEE (reference sequence). The J segment lost 2 bases and the V segment lost 3 bases, leaving 6 bases of the junction unmatched. The CDR3 spans 15 residues. CDR3 sequence reads: CASSYPGLVQETQYF. The DNA for the CDR3 is TGTGCCAGCAGCTACCCGGGACTAGTACAAGAGACCCAGTACTTC. Filled out from reference TRBV5-4 and TRBJ2-5, the complete variable domain reads ETGVTQSPTHLIKTRGQQVTLRCSSQSGHNTVSWYQQALGQGPQFIFQYYREEENGRGNFPPRFSGLQFPNYSSELNVNALELDDSALYLCASSYPGLVQETQYFGPGTRLLVL.

The chain uses TRBV21-1 and TRBJ1-5; the table's D call TRBD1 went unverified against the DNA. TRBV21-1 is a pseudogene segment. The CDR3 has 19 residues. In DNA, the CDR3 is TGTGCCAGCAGCAGCTACAGGGGGGTCTGGAGCGTTAGCAATCAGCCCCAGCATTTT. This encodes CASSSYRGVWSVSNQPQHF.

The CDR3 spells CASSLSLTGTSGYTF. CDR3 nucleotide sequence: TGTGCCAGCAGTTTATCCCTAACTGGGACTAGTGGCTACACCTTC. This chain joins TRBV28 and TRBJ1-2, with D perhaps TRBD1 (5 bases). Germline V gives CDR1 MDHEN, CDR2 SYDVKM. The CDR3 is 15 amino acids. Deletions cut 1 base from V and 7 bases from J, with 16 bases between.

This rearrangement joins TRBV2 to TRBJ1-6, with TRBD1 identical over 7 bases. The CDR3 runs to 15 residues. V was pared by 4 bases and J by 8 bases, with 8 bases of the junction left unmatched. In germline, CDR1 is SNHLY, CDR2 FYNNEI. The CDR3 DNA is TGTGCCAGCAGTGCACAGACAGGGTCCGATTCACCCCTCCACTTT. It is translated as CASSAQTGSDSPLHF.

The sample holds one count of this clone. The chain uses TRBV7-6 and TRBJ2-7, with 9 bases that match TRBD2. The V gene's germline CDR1 is SGHVS and CDR2 FNYEAQ. CDR3 length: 15 residues. V shed 5 bases, J shed 2 bases, and the junction held 7 bases outside the gene matches. The CDR3: CASSTGPSGTYEQYF. The CDR3 DNA reads as TGTGCCAGCAGCACCGGGCCTAGCGGGACCTACGAGCAGTACTTC.

The V call is TRBV6-6, the J call TRBJ1-5; TRBD1 matches at 7 bases. V lost 5 bases and J lost 5; bases outside the gene matches: 9. This CDR3 region has 15 residues. CDR1 and CDR2 (germline): MNHNY, SVGAGI (reference sequence). The CDR3 region has the DNA TGTGCCAGCAGTCATAACGACAGGGACTATCAGCCCCAGCATTTT. It translates to CASSHNDRDYQPQHF.

The chain joins TRBV3-1 (or the pseudogene TRBV3-2) to TRBJ2-2, with D possibly being TRBD2 (6 bases). From germline, CDR1 is LGHDT and CDR2 YNNKEL (reference sequence). The V and J ends lost 4 bases and 4 bases respectively, with 10 bases between them. The CDR3 runs 14 residues. CDR3 bases: TGTGCCAGCAGCCCTCCACTAGCCACCGGGGAGCTGTTTTTT. As protein: CASSPPLATGELFF.

The gene calls are TRBV27 and TRBJ1-4; D gene uncertain. The CDR3 runs to 15 residues. Germline V gives CDR1 MNHEY, CDR2 SMNVEV (reference sequence). The V end was cut by 0 bases, the J end by 7 bases, with 12 bases between. The CDR3 protein is CASSLSKGGGEKLFF. Here the CDR3 DNA reads TGTGCCAGCAGTTTATCGAAGGGAGGAGGTGAAAAACTGTTTTTT.

The genes are TRBV11-2 and TRBJ2-1; 12 bases agree with TRBD1. Per the germline V gene, CDR1 is SGHAT and CDR2 is FQNNGV. The CDR3 spans 18 residues. J was trimmed by 8 bases and V by 1 base; bases with no gene match: 12. CDR3 in amino acids: CASSLGDRGLTSLDEQFF. Written as DNA, the CDR3 is TGTGCCAGCAGCTTAGGGGACAGGGGGCTTACCTCTCTGGATGAGCAGTTCTTC.

The V and J genes are TRBV19 and TRBJ2-5; 7 bases align to TRBD1. V was pared by 6 bases and J by 1 base, with 5 bases of the junction left unmatched. Germline values: CDR1 LNHDA, CDR2 SQIVND (reference sequence). The CDR3 has 14 residues. This CDR3 is CASRKGQLQETQYF. The CDR3 DNA follows: TGTGCCAGTAGGAAGGGACAGCTCCAAGAGACCCAGTACTTC.

This chain links TRBV11-2 with TRBJ2-2, with D possibly being TRBD1 (6 bases). The CDR3 runs to 13 residues. Germline V CDR1 and CDR2: SGHAT, FQNNGV. V lost 5 bases to trimming and J lost 6 bases, with 10 bases between them. The CDR3 coding sequence is TGTGCCAGCAGCAAACAGGGTTCCGGGGAGCTGTTTTTT. It specifies CASSKQGSGELFF.

The chain combines TRBV6-5 with TRBJ1-2; no clear D gene. Germline loops: CDR1 MNHEY, CDR2 SVGAGI. The CDR3 runs to 16 residues. V was pared by 0 bases and J by 3 bases, with 14 bases between. The CDR3 nucleotides read TGTGCCAGCAGTTACTCTTGGGCGGGCCTAGACTATGGCTACACCTTC. This codes for CASSYSWAGLDYGYTF.

The chain carries TRBV5-1 and TRBJ2-5; 8 bases are shared with TRBD1. This CDR3 is 15 amino acids long. The V gene's germline CDR1 is SGHRS and CDR2 YFSETQ. The V gene end was trimmed by 5 bases and the J gene end by 2 bases; junction bases not matched to a gene: 8. The CDR3 region has the DNA TGCGCCAGCAGTGGGCAGGGGGCTTCGCAAGAGACCCAGTACTTC. It encodes CASSGQGASQETQYF.

The chain uses TRBV19 and TRBJ1-2; maybe TRBD1 (5 bases). Germline assignment: CDR1 LNHDA and CDR2 SQIVND (reference sequence). The V and J ends lost 5 bases and 8 bases respectively, with 15 bases between them. The CDR3 has 13 amino acids. CDR3 region: CASSPVAGFGYTF. In nucleotides, the CDR3 is TGTGCCAGTAGTCCGGTGGCAGGGTTCGGCTACACCTTC.